Listed below are T cell receptor beta chains from one sample, sequenced in a study of neoadjuvant anti-PD-1 for oral cavity cancer. Generated by immunoSEQ multiplex PCR, the TCRdb table keeps only in-frame clones and is missing some. Of 80,000 to 95,000 clones in the sample, 70% to 85% were seen once. The material was PBMCs, obtained before nivolumab (anti-PD-1) treatment. These receptors were taken from a person aged 40 to 85 with oral cavity squamous cell carcinoma. Both conserved end residues are part of each CDR3. D genes are given only for firm matches. Clone size appears in some rows only: once, few, many, or a class for an expanded clone.

j_call d_call clone_size v_call cdr3_length cdr3_aa cdr3_nt
TRBJ2-7 TRBD2 - TRBV10-3 13 CAISTSGLYEQYF TGTGCCATCTCCACTAGCGGGCTTTACGAGCAGTACTTC
TRBJ2-1 - once TRBV7-9 14 CASSLSGSYNEQFF TGTGCCAGCAGCTTGAGCGGTAGTTACAATGAGCAGTTCTTC
TRBJ2-1 - once TRBV12-5 13 CASGLGQNNEQFF TGTGCTAGTGGCCTCGGACAAAACAATGAGCAGTTCTTC
TRBJ1-2 - few TRBV7-9 16 CASSLRLGTNEGGYTF TGTGCCAGCAGCTTACGACTAGGGACGAACGAGGGCGGCTACACCTTC
TRBJ2-7 TRBD2 - TRBV2 16 CASKMSLAGSSYEQYF TGTGCCAGCAAGATGAGTCTAGCGGGATCGTCCTACGAGCAGTACTTC
TRBJ2-2 TRBD2 - TRBV4-1 15 CASSQGLTSGGELFF TGCGCCAGCAGCCAAGGTCTAACTAGCGGTGGGGAGCTGTTTTTT
TRBJ2-3 TRBD2 - TRBV4-1 18 CASSRTELAGGSGDTQYF TGCGCCAGCAGCCGAACAGAACTAGCGGGAGGTTCTGGAGATACGCAGTATTTT
TRBJ1-5 - - TRBV7-3 19 CASSLSRDQDPRGNQPQHF TGTGCCAGCAGCTTATCGCGGGACCAGGATCCGAGGGGCAATCAGCCCCAGCATTTT
TRBJ1-4 TRBD1 - TRBV2 16 CASSGKGGSSNEKLFF TGTGCCAGCAGTGGAAAAGGGGGCTCCTCTAATGAAAAACTGTTTTTT
TRBJ2-5 TRBD1 - TRBV7-8 18 CASRARQGIGVPKETQYF TGTGCCAGCAGGGCCCGACAGGGCATCGGCGTTCCAAAAGAGACCCAGTACTTC
TRBJ2-5 - - TRBV10-3 13 CAISGQIGETQYF TGTGCCATCAGTGGACAGATCGGAGAGACCCAGTACTTC
TRBJ1-1 - - TRBV2 13 CASNQGMNTEAFF TGTGCCAGCAATCAGGGCATGAACACTGAAGCTTTCTTT
TRBJ2-7 TRBD2 - TRBV4-1 19 CASSQESFSGEGGFYEQYF TGCGCCAGCAGCCAAGAATCCTTTAGCGGGGAGGGAGGGTTCTACGAGCAGTACTTC
TRBJ2-1 TRBD2 - TRBV2 15 CASTPEEAGANEQFF TGTGCCAGCACCCCGGAGGAAGCGGGAGCCAATGAGCAGTTCTTC
TRBJ2-7 - - TRBV7-8 16 CASSLVPRQGITEQYF TGTGCCAGCAGCTTAGTACCTAGGCAGGGGATTACCGAGCAGTACTTC
TRBJ2-2 - - TRBV19 15 CASMGARASSRELFF TGTGCCAGTATGGGGGCCCGGGCCTCCTCCAGGGAGCTGTTTTTT
TRBJ2-3 TRBD2 - TRBV10-3 16 CAISDGGSPSTDTQYF TGTGCCATCAGTGACGGGGGGTCCCCTAGCACAGATACGCAGTATTTT
TRBJ2-7 - - TRBV2 13 CASSDDQTYEQYF TGTGCCAGCAGTGATGACCAGACCTACGAGCAGTACTTC
TRBJ2-1 TRBD1 - TRBV29-1 13 CSVERGDRGLLVF TGCAGCGTTGAAAGGGGGGACAGGGGGCTCTTAGTCTTC
TRBJ2-3 - few TRBV29-1 14 CSTATPGRHTSQYF TGCAGCACCGCCACCCCAGGACGGCACACATCGCAGTATTTT
TRBJ1-1 - - TRBV7-9 13 CASKWGLNTEAFF TGTGCCAGCAAGTGGGGATTGAACACTGAAGCTTTCTTT
TRBJ1-2 TRBD1 - TRBV7-9 17 CASSLVGTASMLEGYTF TGTGCCAGCAGCTTAGTCGGGACAGCTTCTATGTTGGAGGGCTACACCTTC
TRBJ1-4 TRBD1 - TRBV10-1 13 CASRGQGNEKLFF TGCGCCAGCAGGGGACAGGGTAATGAAAAACTGTTTTTT
TRBJ2-1 - - TRBV6-5 13 CASSEDSQAEQFF TGTGCCAGCAGTGAAGACTCTCAGGCTGAGCAGTTCTTC
TRBJ1-5 - - TRBV6-5 13 CASTSGGNQPQHF TGTGCCAGCACCTCCGGAGGGAATCAGCCCCAGCATTTT
TRBJ1-4 - - TRBV28 17 CASRSHPRRSTNEKLFF TGTGCCAGCAGATCCCACCCCCGGCGGTCAACTAATGAAAAACTGTTTTTT
TRBJ1-1 - - TRBV9 13 CASSGSAGVEAFF TGTGCCAGCAGCGGTTCGGCCGGAGTTGAAGCTTTCTTT
TRBJ2-7 - - TRBV27 14 CASSRGVRTYEQYF TGTGCCAGCAGCCGAGGGGTCAGGACCTACGAGCAGTACTTC
TRBJ1-2 - - TRBV9 18 CASSVDGWGGPPLEGYTF TGTGCCAGCAGCGTAGACGGATGGGGGGGCCCCCCATTAGAGGGCTACACCTTC
TRBJ2-7 TRBD2 - TRBV5-4 18 CASSSLAGGIRVSYEQYF TGTGCCAGCAGCTCTCTAGCGGGAGGAATTCGGGTCTCCTACGAGCAGTACTTC
TRBJ1-2 - - TRBV10-3 14 CATPAGEGVNGYTF TGTGCCACCCCTGCCGGGGAGGGGGTCAATGGCTACACCTTC
TRBJ1-2 TRBD1 - TRBV9 15 CASSAGTAFNYGYTF TGTGCCAGCAGCGCCGGGACAGCTTTCAACTATGGCTACACCTTC
TRBJ2-7 - - TRBV19 14 CASSSSARRDEQYF TGTGCCAGTAGCTCTAGCGCCCGGAGGGACGAGCAGTACTTC
TRBJ1-1 - - TRBV19 14 CASSWTVWDTEAFF TGTGCCAGTAGTTGGACAGTCTGGGACACTGAAGCTTTCTTT
TRBJ1-2 - - TRBV5-1 15 CASSPLGGANYGYTF TGCGCCAGCAGCCCCTTAGGGGGAGCTAACTATGGCTACACCTTC
TRBJ2-2 TRBD2 - TRBV7-9 18 CASSLAAGLAGGTGELFF TGTGCCAGCAGCTTAGCGGCAGGACTAGCGGGAGGCACCGGGGAGCTGTTTTTT
TRBJ2-3 - - TRBV19 14 CASSIVSGTDTQYF TGTGCCAGTAGTATAGTTTCAGGCACAGATACGCAGTATTTT
TRBJ1-1 - - TRBV20-1 11 CSANSETEAFF TGCAGTGCTAACAGTGAGACTGAAGCTTTCTTT
TRBJ1-2 - - TRBV10-3 12 CAISDGGNGYTF TGTGCCATCAGTGACGGAGGGAATGGCTACACCTTC
TRBJ1-1 TRBD1 - TRBV25-1 13 CASGTALNTEAFF TGTGCCAGTGGGACAGCATTGAACACTGAAGCTTTCTTT
TRBJ1-1 - - TRBV2 13 CASSVQRNTEAFF TGTGCCAGCAGTGTTCAGCGGAACACTGAAGCTTTCTTT
TRBJ1-4 - - TRBV7-8 16 CASSLGAVATNEKLFF TGTGCCAGCAGCTTAGGGGCAGTTGCAACTAATGAAAAACTGTTTTTT